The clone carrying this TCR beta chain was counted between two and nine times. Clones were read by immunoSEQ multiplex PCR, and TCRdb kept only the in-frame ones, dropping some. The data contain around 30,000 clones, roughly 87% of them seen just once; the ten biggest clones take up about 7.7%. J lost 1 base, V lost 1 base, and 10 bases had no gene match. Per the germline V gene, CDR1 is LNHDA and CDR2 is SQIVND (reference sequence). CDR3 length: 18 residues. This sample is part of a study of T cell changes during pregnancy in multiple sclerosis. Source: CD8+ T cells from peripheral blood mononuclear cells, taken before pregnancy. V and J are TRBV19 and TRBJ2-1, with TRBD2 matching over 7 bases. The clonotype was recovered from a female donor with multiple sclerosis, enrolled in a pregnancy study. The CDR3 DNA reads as TGTGCCAGTAGTATAGCCCCCTCTAGCGGATCTTCCTACAATGAGCAGTTCTTC. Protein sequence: CASSIAPSSGSSYNEQFF.